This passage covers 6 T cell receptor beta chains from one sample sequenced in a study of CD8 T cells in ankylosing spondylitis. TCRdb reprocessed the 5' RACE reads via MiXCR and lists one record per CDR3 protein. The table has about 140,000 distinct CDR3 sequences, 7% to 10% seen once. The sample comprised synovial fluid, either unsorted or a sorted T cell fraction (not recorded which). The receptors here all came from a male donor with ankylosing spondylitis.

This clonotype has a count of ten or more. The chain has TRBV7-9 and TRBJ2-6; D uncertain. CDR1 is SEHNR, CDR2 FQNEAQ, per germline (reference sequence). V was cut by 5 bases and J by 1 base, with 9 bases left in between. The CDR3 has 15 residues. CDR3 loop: CASSPRASGANVLTF. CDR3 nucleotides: TGTGCCAGCAGCCCCCGGGCTTCTGGGGCCAACGTCCTGACTTTC.

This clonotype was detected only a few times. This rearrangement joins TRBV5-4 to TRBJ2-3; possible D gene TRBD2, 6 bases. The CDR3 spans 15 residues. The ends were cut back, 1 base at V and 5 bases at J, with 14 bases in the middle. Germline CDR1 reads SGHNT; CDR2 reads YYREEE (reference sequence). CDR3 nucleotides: TGTGCCAGCAGCTTGTCCGGACTACCTCGAGATACGCAGTATTTT. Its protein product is CASSLSGLPRDTQYF. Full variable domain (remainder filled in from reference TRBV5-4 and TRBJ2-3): ETGVTQSPTHLIKTRGQQVTLRCSSQSGHNTVSWYQQALGQGPQFIFQYYREEENGRGNFPPRFSGLQFPNYSSELNVNALELDDSALYLCASSLSGLPRDTQYFGPGTRLTVL.

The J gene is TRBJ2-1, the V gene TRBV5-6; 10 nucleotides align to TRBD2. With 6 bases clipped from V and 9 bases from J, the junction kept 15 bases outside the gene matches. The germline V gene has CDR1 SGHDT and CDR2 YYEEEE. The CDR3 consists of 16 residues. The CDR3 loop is CASNPVGGIAGGEQFF. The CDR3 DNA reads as TGTGCCAGCAACCCGGTTGGGGGTATAGCGGGAGGTGAGCAGTTCTTC.

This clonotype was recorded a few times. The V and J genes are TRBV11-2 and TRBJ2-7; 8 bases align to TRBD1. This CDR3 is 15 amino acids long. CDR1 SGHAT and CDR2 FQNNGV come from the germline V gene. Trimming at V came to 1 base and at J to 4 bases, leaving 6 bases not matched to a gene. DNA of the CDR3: TGTGCCAGCAGCTTAGGGCGGACAGGGCTTTACGAGCAGTACTTC. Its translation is CASSLGRTGLYEQYF.

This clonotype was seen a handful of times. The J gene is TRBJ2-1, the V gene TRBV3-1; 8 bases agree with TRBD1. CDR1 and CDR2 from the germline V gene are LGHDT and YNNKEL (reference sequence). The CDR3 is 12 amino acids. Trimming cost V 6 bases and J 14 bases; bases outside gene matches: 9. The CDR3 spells CASSLRGLIKFF. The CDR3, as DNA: TGTGCCAGCAGTCTCAGGGGGCTAATCAAGTTCTTC.

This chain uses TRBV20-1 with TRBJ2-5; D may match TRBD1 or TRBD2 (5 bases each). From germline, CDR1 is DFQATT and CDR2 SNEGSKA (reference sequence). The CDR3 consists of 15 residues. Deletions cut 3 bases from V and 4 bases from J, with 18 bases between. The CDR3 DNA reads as TGCAGTGCTAGTGGGGTGGGCGCCGGGACAGAGACCCAGTACTTC. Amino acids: CSASGVGAGTETQYF.